One sample yielded the 17 T cell receptor beta chains listed below, sequenced in a study of Ad26.COV2.S vaccination and SARS-CoV-2 variants. Specified treatment: about 20 received Ad26.COV2.S at low or high dose, single or two shots; about 5 received placebo; per-sample allocation not given. Specimens were obtained on day 63 following the first vaccine or placebo injection. Produced via immunoSEQ multiplex PCR; TCRdb's table is partial and in-frame only. Among about 480,000 clones listed, around 88% were seen once. The sample consisted of peripheral blood, taken in a trial of Ad26.COV2.S vaccine versus placebo. These receptor sequences come from a person between 18 and 65 years old who received the Ad26.COV2.S COVID-19 vaccine or a placebo.

The V and J genes are TRBV6-4 and TRBJ2-7, with 7 bases that match TRBD2. This CDR3 contains 13 residues. The J segment lost 4 bases and the V segment lost 6 bases, leaving 6 bases of the junction unmatched. Germline CDR1 MRHNA, CDR2 SNTAGT. The CDR3 DNA is TGTGCCAGCAGGGGGGGGTCACCTTACGAGCAGTACTTC. Residues: CASRGGSPYEQYF.

V gene TRBV7-2 combines with J gene TRBJ1-1; D is perhaps TRBD1 (6 bases). CDR3 length: 15 amino acids. V was cut by 0 bases and J by 1 base, with 9 bases left in between. Germline-derived CDR1 and CDR2 are SGHTA and FQGNSA. CDR3 coding DNA: TGTGCCAGCAGCTTAGCGGGCAGGGGGAACACTGAAGCTTTCTTT. Its translation: CASSLAGRGNTEAFF.

This chain uses TRBV28 with TRBJ2-3; D gene unclear. The CDR3 runs to 11 residues. Germline lookup yields CDR1 MDHEN and CDR2 SYDVKM. V was cut by 10 bases and J by 2 bases, with 7 bases left in between. CDR3 DNA: TGTGCCACCAAAAACACAGATACGCAGTATTTT. Amino acids: CATKNTDTQYF.

The genes are TRBV19 and TRBJ1-2; D might be TRBD1 (5 bases). The ends were cut back, 6 bases at V and 4 bases at J, with 9 bases in the middle. The CDR3 contains 12 residues. Per germline, CDR1 LNHDA and CDR2 SQIVND (reference sequence). The CDR3 loop is CASSPGPYGYTF. As DNA, the CDR3 is TGTGCCAGTAGCCCGGGGCCCTATGGCTACACCTTC.

This chain uses TRBV27 with TRBJ2-1; the match to TRBD2 covers 11 bases. V lost 4 bases to trimming and J lost 8 bases; unmatched junction nucleotides: 13. Germline V CDR1 and CDR2: MNHEY, SMNVEV (reference sequence). CDR3 length equals 17 residues. This chain's CDR3 is CASSSQLAGEAGDEQFF. DNA for the CDR3: TGTGCCAGCAGTTCGCAACTAGCGGGAGAGGCTGGCGATGAGCAGTTCTTC.

The sample holds a few counts of this clone. The chain carries TRBV28 and TRBJ1-5, with a weak D call TRBD1 (5 bases). The germline gives CDR1 MDHEN, CDR2 SYDVKM. CDR3 length: 14 amino acids. The ends were cut back, 2 bases at V and 6 bases at J, with 11 bases in the middle. The DNA for the CDR3 is TGTGCCAGCAGTTTACCCCCAGGGCGTCAGCCCCAGCATTTT. This translates into CASSLPPGRQPQHF.

The chain is built from TRBV28 and TRBJ1-1; D might be TRBD1 (5 bases). Trimming pared 2 bases from V and 1 base from J, leaving 20 bases between. The CDR3 spans 18 residues. Germline CDR1 and CDR2: MDHEN and SYDVKM. CDR3 region: CASSLHIRRTTWNTEAFF. The CDR3 nucleotides read TGTGCCAGCAGTTTACATATTAGGCGGACAACATGGAACACTGAAGCTTTCTTT. Full variable domain (remainder filled in from reference TRBV28 and TRBJ1-1): DVKVTQSSRYLVKRTGEKVFLECVQDMDHENMFWYRQDPGLGLRLIYFSYDVKMKEKGDIPEGYSVSREKKERFSLILESASTNQTSMYLCASSLHIRRTTWNTEAFFGQGTRLTVV.

V usage is TRBV5-1 and J usage is TRBJ2-7, with 9 bases aligning to TRBD2. Germline CDR1 and CDR2: SGHRS and YFSETQ. The CDR3 has 15 residues. V was clipped by 0 bases and J by 2 bases; unmatched bases: 3. The CDR3 sequence: CASSLVAGGTYEQYF. The CDR3 region has the DNA TGCGCCAGCAGCTTGGTCGCGGGAGGGACCTACGAGCAGTACTTC. The whole variable domain, filled in from reference TRBV5-1 and TRBJ2-7, reads KAGVTQTPRYLIKTRGQQVTLSCSPISGHRSVSWYQQTPGQGLQFLFEYFSETQRNKGNFPGRFSGRQFSNSRSEMNVSTLELGDSALYLCASSLVAGGTYEQYFGPGTRLTVT.

This rearrangement joins TRBV6-1 to TRBJ2-7; TRBD2 matches at 14 bases. The V segment lost 2 bases and the J segment 4 bases; nucleotides outside the gene matches: 10. Germline values: CDR1 MNHNS, CDR2 SASEGT. The CDR3 is 18 residues long. The CDR3 loop is CASSESGTSGRPSYEQYF. CDR3 nucleotide sequence: TGTGCCAGCAGTGAATCGGGGACTAGCGGGAGACCCTCGTACGAGCAGTACTTC.

CDR3 bases: TGTGCCAGCAGCTCCTCCGGGACGAGGGTGGGTGAGCAGTACTTC. The encoded protein is CASSSSGTRVGEQYF. The chain is built from TRBV28 and TRBJ2-7, with D tentatively TRBD1 or TRBD2 (5 bases each). Germline CDR1 MDHEN, CDR2 SYDVKM. V shed 6 bases and J shed 7 bases, with 22 bases lying between them. CDR3 length: 15 residues.

The chain employs TRBV5-1 and TRBJ2-1; TRBD2 agrees at 9 bases. The CDR3 runs to 15 residues. V dropped 1 base and J dropped 6; count of bases not matched to a gene: 5. The germline V gene encodes CDR1 SGHRS and CDR2 YFSETQ. This CDR3 is CASSLSSGSFNEQFF. CDR3 coding DNA: TGCGCCAGCAGCTTGAGTAGCGGGAGTTTCAATGAGCAGTTCTTC.

This clone was detected only once. The chain recombines TRBV7-8 with TRBJ1-6; D not resolved. The CDR3 is 13 amino acids. Germline CDR1 SGHVS, CDR2 FQNEAQ. V lost 5 bases and J 7 bases, leaving 9 bases between the germline ends. CDR3 in DNA: TGTGCCAGCAGCCGGGTAGGGAATTCACCCCTCCACTTT. Translation: CASSRVGNSPLHF.

This rearrangement joins TRBV2 to TRBJ2-5; 11 bases are shared with TRBD2. This CDR3 is built from 15 residues. Germline V gene data show CDR1 as SNHLY and CDR2 as FYNNEI. The V and J ends lost 6 bases and 4 bases, in that order; junction bases with no gene match: 7. The DNA for the CDR3 is TGTGCCAGCAGCTCGGGAGGACTAGCGGGAGAGACCCAGTACTTC. Protein: CASSSGGLAGETQYF. The full variable domain, rest sourced from reference TRBV2 and TRBJ2-5, is EPEVTQTPSHQVTQMGQEVILRCVPISNHLYFYWYRQILGQKVEFLVSFYNNEISEKSEIFDDQFSVERPDGSNFTLKIRSTKLEDSAMYFCASSSGGLAGETQYFGPGTRLLVL.

V gene TRBV7-2 combines with J gene TRBJ2-5; D is undetermined. This CDR3 comprises 14 residues. V was cut by 1 base and J by 5 bases, with 11 bases left in between. CDR1 is SGHTA, CDR2 FQGNSA, per germline. The chain's CDR3 is CASSLDPGRETQYF. The CDR3 nucleotides read TGTGCCAGCAGCTTAGATCCAGGTCGGGAGACCCAGTACTTC.

This clone was counted once. This rearrangement joins TRBV5-4 to TRBJ1-1; D ambiguous. Germline loops: CDR1 SGHNT, CDR2 YYREEE (reference sequence). The ends were cut back, 0 bases at V and 0 bases at J, with 6 bases in the middle. This CDR3 is 14 amino acids long. CDR3 DNA sequence: TGTGCCAGCAGCTTGGTTGGGCTGAACACTGAAGCTTTCTTT. This sequence encodes CASSLVGLNTEAFF.

The rearrangement joins TRBV28 to TRBJ1-2; the D is unclear. Germline lookup yields CDR1 MDHEN and CDR2 SYDVKM. The CDR3 is 15 amino acids. Deletions cut 3 bases from V and 0 bases from J, with 11 bases between. The CDR3 spells CASSFGWGANYGYTF. CDR3 in DNA: TGTGCCAGCAGTTTCGGCTGGGGAGCTAACTATGGCTACACCTTC.

This clone was seen many times. This rearrangement joins TRBV2 to TRBJ1-6; D possibly corresponds to TRBD1 (5 bases). The germline V gene has CDR1 SNHLY and CDR2 FYNNEI. This CDR3 has 16 residues. V lost 8 bases to trimming and J lost 0 bases, with 14 bases between them. The CDR3 here is CASVWGSNSYNSPLHF. DNA for the CDR3: TGTGCCAGCGTCTGGGGCAGCAACTCCTATAATTCACCCCTCCACTTT.